In its sample, the clone carrying this TCR beta chain was seen many times. Its target is unknown. This record belongs to a study of identical twins. General study findings and limits: Researchers reported weaker excess twin sharing in beta out-of-frame sequences.

The germline V gene encodes CDR1 DFQATT and CDR2 SNEGSKA (reference sequence). V lost 5 bases and J lost 7; bases outside the gene matches: 10. CDR3 length equals 15 residues. Each CDR3 protein is one row after TCRdb ran MiXCR on the 5' RACE reads. Of fewer than 500,000 distinct CDR3 sequences listed, about 13% are singletons. The same sample was also studied in work on yellow fever vaccine responses in identical twins.

The receptor's source is a woman aged 18-29 years in good health. V and J are TRBV20-1 and TRBJ2-3; TRBD2 aligns across 12 bases. Sequenced: CD4+ T cells sorted from blood. The CDR3 bases are TGCAGTGCTCAGGGACTAGCGGGCCGATTAAATACGCAGTATTTT. Amino acids: CSAQGLAGRLNTQYF.